Listed here is a single TCR beta chain. The record originates from a study of blood T cell repertoires in COVID-19. Study information: Acute and convalescent COVID-19 specimens originated in the United States, Italy and Spain. PBMCs, B-cell-depleted T cells, or T cells provided the cDNA or gDNA that made up the material.

Original methodology: Quantification of nucleated cells was approximated via reference gene primer amplification. The protocol was immunoSEQ multiplex PCR, while the TCRdb copy is restricted to in-frame clones and leaves out a portion. V and J calls and clone size follow that table, whereas D and trimming were derived from the DNA. The data hold about 100,000 clones, with around four fifths observed a single time. J gave up 4 bases and V 5 bases, and 6 bases lay outside the gene matches. This CDR3 comprises 14 residues. Germline V lookup: CDR1 SEHNR, CDR2 FQNEAQ (reference sequence). The clonotype comes from a man aged 50-60 years with active or convalescent COVID-19. The chain employs TRBV7-9 and TRBJ1-1; 8 positions agree with TRBD1. Specimen: peripheral blood. DNA of the CDR3: TGTGCCAGCAGCCCAAAGACAGGGGTCACTGAAGCTTTCTTT. It yields the protein CASSPKTGVTEAFF.